This T cell receptor beta chain was found in a study of T cell responses to AZD1222 COVID-19 vaccine. Repertoires were generated with immunoSEQ multiplex PCR, while TCRdb's copy carries only in-frame clones and drops some. The sample records fewer than 90,000 clones, roughly 86% being singletons. Study outcomes and limitations: The number of AZD1222 recipients seropositive at baseline was only 5 to 7. Donors in the cohort were predominantly white British and more often female, and clonal diversity was possibly underestimated. A reported finding is that nearly half of spike-specific TCRs target unmutated variant regions. Spike-wide vaccine-associated CD4 TCRs dominated at 160-218 and 743-854.

About this clone itself: Its target is not known.

The sequencing here drew on peripheral blood, taken 28 days after the second AZD1222 dose. This receptor was identified in an adult who received the AZD1222 COVID-19 vaccine.

CDR3 nucleotide sequence: TGTGCCTGGAGTGTAGGGTTGGCTCAGCCCCAGCATTTT. Amino acid sequence: CAWSVGLAQPQHF. The V gene is TRBV30, the J gene TRBJ1-5; the D is unclear. CDR1 is GTSNPN and CDR2 is SVGIG in the germline V gene (reference sequence). The CDR3 is 13 amino acids. Trimming pared 0 bases from V and 6 bases from J, leaving 9 bases between.